Presented here are 9 T cell receptor beta chains from one specimen sequenced in a study of cytomegalovirus exposure and HLA in healthy donors. Primers: 60 Vbeta forward and 13 Jbeta reverse. Profiling relied on immunoSEQ multiplex PCR, and the TCRdb table lists in-frame clones only, not all of them. This sample's table reports about 130,000 clones. Material: PBMCs. These receptors were collected from a man in his late teens or twenties in good health and CMV-seronegative.

J is TRBJ2-2 and V is TRBV6-1; 9 nucleotides match TRBD2. Germline CDR1 and CDR2: MNHNS and SASEGT. J lost 3 bases, V lost 6 bases, and 5 bases had no gene match. The CDR3 loop spans 15 amino acids. CDR3 nucleotides: TGTGCCAGCAGGGGTAGCGGGAGAGACACCGGGGAGCTGTTTTTT. Amino acid sequence: CASRGSGRDTGELFF.

This chain joins TRBV27 and TRBJ2-1; 9 bases are a match to TRBD2. The CDR3 has 15 residues. The J segment lost 0 bases and the V segment lost 6 bases, leaving 3 bases of the junction unmatched. Germline loops: CDR1 MNHEY, CDR2 SMNVEV (reference sequence). The CDR3 DNA reads as TGTGCCAGCAGGCTAGCGGGGAGCTCCTACAATGAGCAGTTCTTC. The encoded protein is CASRLAGSSYNEQFF.

This CDR3 is CASSLEARTHYGYTF. CDR3 bases: TGCGCCAGCAGCTTGGAAGCTAGGACACACTATGGCTACACCTTC. V usage is TRBV5-1 and J usage is TRBJ1-2, with D possibly matching TRBD1 (5 bases). Germline V gene sequence: CDR1 SGHRS, CDR2 YFSETQ. Between the trimmed V and J ends, which lost 0 bases and 3 bases, there was a span of 12 bases. The CDR3 totals 15 residues.

This chain joins TRBV19 and TRBJ2-2; a weak D match, TRBD2 (7 bases). The ends were cut back, 6 bases at V and 3 bases at J, with 26 bases in the middle. The CDR3 sequence is 19 residues long. From germline, CDR1 is LNHDA and CDR2 SQIVND (reference sequence). CDR3 protein: CASRRTVARETGDTGELFF. The CDR3 region has the DNA TGTGCCAGTAGGCGGACAGTAGCGCGGGAGACGGGGGACACCGGGGAGCTGTTTTTT.

The rearrangement uses TRBV29-1 and TRBJ2-7, with TRBD1 identical over 7 bases. This CDR3 comprises 11 residues. V lost 7 bases and J lost 4; bases outside the gene matches: 4. CDR1 is SQVTM and CDR2 is ANQGSEA in the germline V gene. The CDR3 here is CSASTGYEQYF. In DNA form, the CDR3 reads TGCAGCGCCTCGACAGGGTACGAGCAGTACTTC.

As to this clone: Distinct nucleotide sequences in the sample also encode this CDR3. CDR3 region: CASSLVRGNQPQHF. Here the CDR3 DNA reads TGTGCCAGCAGTTTAGTCCGGGGCAATCAGCCCCAGCATTTT. The rearrangement uses TRBV27 and TRBJ1-5; D is unresolved. The germline V and J ends were trimmed by 2 bases and 2 bases, with 7 bases remaining between them. The CDR3 extends over 14 amino acids. Germline-derived CDR1 and CDR2 are MNHEY and SMNVEV (reference sequence).

The chain joins TRBV15 to TRBJ2-5; D is perhaps TRBD2 (7 bases). The CDR3 is made up of 15 amino acids. V lost 2 bases, J lost 1 base, and 11 bases lay in between. The germline CDR1 and CDR2 sequences are LNHNV and YYDKDF (reference sequence). CDR3 residues: CATSRLGGPQETQYF. The CDR3 DNA is TGTGCCACCAGCAGATTGGGGGGGCCCCAAGAGACCCAGTACTTC. The variable domain in full, completed from reference TRBV15 and TRBJ2-5, reads DAMVIQNPRYQVTQFGKPVTLSCSQTLNHNVMYWYQQKSSQAPKLLFHYYDKDFNNEADTPDNFQSRRPNTSFCFLDIRSPGLGDTAMYLCATSRLGGPQETQYFGPGTRLLVL.

The rearrangement uses TRBV7-3 and TRBJ1-1, with D unresolved. The germline CDR1 and CDR2 sequences are SGHTA and FQGTGA. The CDR3 has 15 amino acids. The V gene lost 2 bases and the J gene lost 5 bases, with 15 bases spanning the gap. Here the CDR3 reads CASSLDVGRKTEAFF. Written as DNA, the CDR3 is TGTGCCAGCAGCTTAGACGTAGGGAGAAAGACTGAAGCTTTCTTT. The complete variable domain, with remaining parts taken from reference TRBV7-3 and TRBJ1-1, reads GAGVSQTPSNKVTEKGKYVELRCDPISGHTALYWYRQSLGQGPEFLIYFQGTGAADDSGLPNDRFFAVRPEGSVSTLKIQRTERGDSAVYLCASSLDVGRKTEAFFGQGTRLTVV.

The V and J genes are TRBV4-2 and TRBJ2-5; 8 bases are a match to TRBD2. Germline values: CDR1 LGHNA, CDR2 YNFKEQ. Losses at the gene ends were 4 bases for V and 4 bases for J; bases not matched to a gene: 11. There are 16 residues in the CDR3. This CDR3 is CASSPGGTLRRETQYF. The DNA of the CDR3 is TGTGCCAGCAGCCCGGGGGGGACCCTTCGACGAGAGACCCAGTACTTC.